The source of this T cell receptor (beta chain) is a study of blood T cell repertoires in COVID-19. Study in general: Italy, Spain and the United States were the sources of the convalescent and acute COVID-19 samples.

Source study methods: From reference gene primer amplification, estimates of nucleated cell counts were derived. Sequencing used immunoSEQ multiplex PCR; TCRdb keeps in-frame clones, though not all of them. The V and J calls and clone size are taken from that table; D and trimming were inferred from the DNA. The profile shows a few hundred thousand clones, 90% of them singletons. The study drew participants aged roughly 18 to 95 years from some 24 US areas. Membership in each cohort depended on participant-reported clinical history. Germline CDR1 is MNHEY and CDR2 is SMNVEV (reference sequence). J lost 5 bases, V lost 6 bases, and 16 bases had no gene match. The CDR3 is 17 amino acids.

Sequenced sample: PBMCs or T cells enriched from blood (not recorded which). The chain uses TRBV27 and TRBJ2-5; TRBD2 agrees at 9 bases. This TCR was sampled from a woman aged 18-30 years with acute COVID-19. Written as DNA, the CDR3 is TGTGCCAGCAGCTCTTGGGGTAGCGGGAGCCCCGGGGAGACCCAGTACTTC. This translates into CASSSWGSGSPGETQYF.